This entry is about one T cell receptor beta chain. Its specific antigen is unknown. Qualities for individual bases were not recorded, and no much larger clone is one base off. The same CDR3 can be traced to other DNA sequences in this sample. The CDR3 starts with the cysteine, ends with the phenylalanine, and has 14 residues. Just CDR3 DNA is preserved here, 42 bases in frame from base 1. Trimming takes 5 bases off V and 1 base off J; junction bases not matched to a gene: 3. CDR1 is given as SGHTA and CDR2 as FQGTGA, both from the germline V gene. TCRbeta CDR3 sequencing was performed on sorted unstimulated T cells and on proliferating T cells recovered from mixed lymphocyte reactions. Fresh whole blood from nine to eleven HLA-typed healthy donors served as the source for isolating PBMCs. These data belong to a study of siplizumab effects on memory and regulatory T cells (dated by TCRdb to the late 2010s). Describing the broader study: The study examined how the anti-CD2 antibody siplizumab affects alloreactive T-cell subsets in allogeneic mixed lymphocyte reactions built from human PBMCs. Summary of the overall study and its limitations: For roughly 80-95% of proliferating CD4+ or CD8+ clones, no naive or memory phenotype could be assigned. Unstimulated naive T cells appeared more diverse than memory T cells, and naive cells seemed to contribute substantially to the alloresponse. Because sequences below about 10^-5 frequency were poorly captured, only a minor fraction of alloreactive clones could be mapped to unstimulated subsets. Among mappable alloreactive CD4+ clones, the Treg-derived fraction averaged around 70% with siplizumab versus 25% to 30% in control reactions. Whether proliferating Tregs from siplizumab cultures actually had suppressive function was not functionally confirmed. Siplizumab significantly lowered the cumulative frequency of alloreactive sequences that could be traced to unstimulated CD4+ memory T cells.

Libraries came from the immunoSEQ multiplex PCR assay. About 10^5 TCR templates per sample were assayed by the deep sequencing platform. Genomic DNA extracted from sorted T cells was the material used for TCRbeta CDR3 sequencing. The original pipeline was this. The R programming language was used for clonal analysis of TCRbeta CDR3 data. Alloreactive CD4+ and CD8+ clones were identified by comparing unstimulated samples to CFSE-low samples taken after the reaction. By matching sequences to the repertoires of sorted unstimulated Treg and non-Treg cells, each alloreactive CD4+ clone was assigned a regulatory or non-regulatory origin. TCRdb mirrors the immuneACCESS table, restricted to in-frame sequences. Some clones are absent from its copies; in checked studies, under half trace to an unresolved V gene, and the reason for the others is unknown. V and J calls and clone size are those listed in that table; D and trimming were worked out from the DNA. The sample contains tens of thousands of clones, approximately 93% of them found a single time. The ten biggest clones cover 6% to 7% of the sample.

The V and J segments used are TRBV7-3 and TRBJ2-3; the central 7 bases match TRBD2. What was sequenced was CD8+ T cells sorted from blood. This clonotype was sampled from a human donor in good health. The DNA is as follows: TGTGCCAGCAGCCCTAGCGGTGGCACAGATACGCAGTATTTT. Protein translation: CASSPSGGTDTQYF.